This T cell receptor (beta chain) originates from a study of CD8 T cells in ankylosing spondylitis (dated by TCRdb to 2015 to 2018). Study-level background: T cell receptor beta repertoires were profiled in healthy donors and ankylosing spondylitis patients so that disease-linked TCR variants could be found. The full study cohort was made up of approximately 24 ankylosing spondylitis patients and approximately 100 healthy donors. Peripheral blood samples were taken, and synovial fluid was additionally collected from ankylosing spondylitis patients. What the study reported, not specific to this receptor: Some motif variants had previously been reported in the synovial fluid and blood of reactive arthritis patients, which suggests shared mechanisms of disease initiation. According to the report, matched synovial fluid samples from ankylosing spondylitis patients were significantly enriched for the disease-linked clones. The disease-linked clones showed a CD8+ phenotype and occurred at relatively low frequencies in peripheral blood. A TCR beta motif of about 8 highly homologous amino acid variants appeared characteristic of blood from ankylosing spondylitis patients.

The sample was run on an Illumina HiSeq 2500. TCR beta libraries were prepared by quantitative 5'-RACE with molecular barcodes. Per the original workflow: To identify disease-linked TCR variants, a new computational method was used, one built on a probabilistic model of VDJ rearrangement. TCRdb cleaned the public reads at Q25 with fastp, built clones with MiXCR and kept in-frame beta chains. Each record represents a unique CDR3 protein, reported with the most common genes and DNA among its rows. Clone size and V and J calls follow TCRdb, not the original study. The sample data list roughly 220,000 distinct CDR3 sequences, and about 10% of these were observed just once. The ten largest clones add up to roughly a fifth of the sample. The germline V gene (reference sequence) specifies MNHEY as CDR1 and SMNVEV as CDR2. The CDR3 goes from the cysteine to the phenylalanine over 14 residues. Only the CDR3 part of the read is kept: 42 bases, read in frame from the first base. Unmatched junction bases come to 6, with V trimmed by 6 bases and J by 2 bases.

This clonotype was detected ten times or more. Its antigen is unknown. One base away there is no much larger clone; base qualities are not given. The sample comprised blood, either unsorted or a sorted T cell fraction (not recorded which). The V and J genes are TRBV27 and TRBJ2-7, with 8 bases in between that match TRBD1. This receptor was obtained from a male donor with ankylosing spondylitis or in good health (not recorded which). The DNA sequence is as follows: TGTGCCAGCAGGACAGGGGAATGGACCTACGAGCAGTACTTC. Its coded protein is CASRTGEWTYEQYF.